A single sample gave rise to the 32 T cell receptor beta chains below, sequenced in a study of T-cell reconstitution after alpha-beta-depleted transplantation in children (dated by TCRdb to about 2016). The receptor library was made with PCR. The data were produced on an Illumina HiSeq 2500. TCR library preparation used molecular barcoding, with unique molecular identifiers applied to normalize quantification of the TCRbeta repertoire. The public reads were quality trimmed at Q25 with fastp and then assembled into clones with MiXCR by TCRdb, keeping productive beta chains. Rows with one shared CDR3 protein collapse into an entry with the most common genes and DNA. This sample has about 350,000 distinct CDR3 sequences in its table, and roughly 17% of those were observed once. The ten largest make up roughly 40% of the sample. The treatment or condition tag for this specimen amounts to: allogeneic hematopoietic cell transplantation with graft depleted of TCRalphabeta T cells and CD19 B cells.

This sample comprised PBMCs, mostly from graft donor cells, obtained 360 days after TCRalphabeta/CD19-depleted stem cell transplant. These receptors were obtained from a male patient under 10 years old who had a stem cell transplant for acute lymphoblastic leukemia, so the T cells may come from the graft donor.

This clonotype was detected only a few times. This rearrangement joins TRBV6-5 to TRBJ2-2, with D uncertain. The germline gives CDR1 MNHEY, CDR2 SVGAGI. V lost 2 bases and J 2 bases, leaving 9 bases between the germline ends. The CDR3 consists of 15 residues. The CDR3 is CASSYETPNTGELFF. CDR3 bases: TGTGCCAGCAGTTACGAAACTCCAAACACCGGGGAGCTGTTTTTT.

The genes are TRBV5-6 and TRBJ2-2; D perhaps matches TRBD2 (6 bases). The CDR3 totals 16 residues. Between the trimmed V and J ends, which lost 3 bases and 0 bases, there was a span of 12 bases. In germline, CDR1 is SGHDT, CDR2 YYEEEE. CDR3 nucleotides: TGTGCCAGCAGCTCGTCCACTAGCCCGAACACCGGGGAGCTGTTTTTT. Protein: CASSSSTSPNTGELFF. Filled out from reference TRBV5-6 and TRBJ2-2, the complete variable domain reads DAGVTQSPTHLIKTRGQQVTLRCSPKSGHDTVSWYQQALGQGPQFIFQYYEEEERQRGNFPDRFSGHQFPNYSSELNVNALLLGDSALYLCASSSSTSPNTGELFFGEGSRLTVL.

The rearrangement joins TRBV4-1 to TRBJ2-3; D gene uncertain. Trimming pared 0 bases from V and 1 base from J, leaving 8 bases between. The CDR3 is made up of 15 amino acids. CDR1 and CDR2 (germline): MGHRA, YSYEKL. The CDR3 DNA follows: TGCGCCAGCAGCCAAGAGGGTCACGGCACAGATACGCAGTATTTT. Its protein product is CASSQEGHGTDTQYF.

The table lists this clonotype with many counts. This rearrangement joins TRBV24-1 to TRBJ2-3; D is ambiguous. The length of the CDR3 is 15 residues. Germline loops: CDR1 KGHDR, CDR2 SFDVKD. The V end was cut by 1 base, the J end by 1 base, with 8 bases between. The CDR3 protein is CATSDFFSGTDTQYF. The CDR3 DNA sequence: TGTGCCACCAGTGATTTCTTCTCCGGCACAGATACGCAGTATTTT.

This clonotype was seen a handful of times. The V call is TRBV6-5, the J call TRBJ2-1; tentatively, D is TRBD2 (5 bases). This CDR3 has 14 amino acids. Trimming left V 1 base short and J 5 bases short, with 9 bases between. Germline CDR1 reads MNHEY; CDR2 reads SVGAGI. CDR3 loop: CASSYFGIHNEQFF. DNA of the CDR3: TGTGCCAGCAGTTACTTCGGGATACACAATGAGCAGTTCTTC.

The chain has TRBV20-1 and TRBJ2-3; D gene uncertain. The length of the CDR3 is 12 residues. The germline gives CDR1 DFQATT, CDR2 SNEGSKA (reference sequence). V was cut by 4 bases and J by 6 bases, with 11 bases left in between. The chain's CDR3 is CSAIDGWDTQYF. CDR3 DNA sequence: TGCAGTGCTATAGACGGATGGGATACGCAGTATTTT.

Many counts were recorded for this clonotype. The gene calls are TRBV7-9 and TRBJ2-1; D gene unclear. There are 15 residues in the CDR3. Germline values: CDR1 SEHNR, CDR2 FQNEAQ (reference sequence). V dropped 2 bases and J dropped 1 base, with 9 bases sitting between them. The CDR3: CASSLMAESYNEQFF. The CDR3 bases are TGTGCCAGCAGCTTAATGGCGGAATCCTACAATGAGCAGTTCTTC.

This clonotype has just a few counts. Here the CDR3 reads CASSITGPRELFF. The DNA of the CDR3 is TGTGCCAGCAGCATCACAGGGCCTCGGGAGCTGTTTTTT. This sequence joins TRBV6-1 and TRBJ2-2; maybe TRBD1 (6 bases). The CDR3 covers 13 residues. The germline V and J ends were trimmed by 6 bases and 9 bases, with 14 bases remaining between them. Germline assignment: CDR1 MNHNS and CDR2 SASEGT.

Only a few counts were recorded for this clonotype. V is TRBV4-2 and J is TRBJ1-2; maybe TRBD1 (6 bases). This CDR3 spans 14 amino acids. V lost 0 bases and J lost 4, with 9 bases in between. Germline-derived CDR1 and CDR2 are LGHNA and YNFKEQ. This CDR3 reads CASSQDLDSYGYTF. Written as DNA, the CDR3 is TGTGCCAGCAGCCAAGATTTGGACAGCTATGGCTACACCTTC.

V gene TRBV3-1 combines with J gene TRBJ2-1; 7 positions agree with TRBD2. The germline CDR1 and CDR2 sequences are LGHDT and YNNKEL (reference sequence). This CDR3 has 15 amino acids. Trimming took 2 bases from V and 7 from J; bases not matched to a gene: 8. For the CDR3, the DNA is TGTGCCAGCAGCCAATCCCCGGGAGGATTAAATGAGCAGTTCTTC. Translating it yields CASSQSPGGLNEQFF.

This chain links TRBV29-1 with TRBJ2-2; 8 nucleotides agree with TRBD2. The V and J ends lost 4 bases and 7 bases, in that order; junction bases with no gene match: 14. Germline CDR1 SQVTM, CDR2 ANQGSEA. The CDR3 extends over 16 amino acids. The CDR3 protein is CSVGGRGLDASGELFF. The CDR3 nucleotides are TGCAGCGTTGGTGGTAGGGGACTAGATGCGAGCGGGGAGCTGTTTTTT.

V usage is TRBV6-1 and J usage is TRBJ2-3; the D gene is possibly TRBD2 (6 bases). Germline V gene lookup returns CDR1 MNHNS and CDR2 SASEGT. The CDR3 consists of 15 residues. V lost 6 bases, J lost 2 bases, and 15 bases lay in between. The CDR3 DNA follows: TGTGCCAGCAGGATGGGAGGACTCGACACAGATACGCAGTATTTT. Residues: CASRMGGLDTDTQYF.

This clonotype was detected many times. This chain joins TRBV20-1 and TRBJ1-1; D might be TRBD1 (5 bases). Trimming removed 2 bases from V and 10 bases from J, with 17 bases in between. In germline, CDR1 is DFQATT, CDR2 SNEGSKA (reference sequence). The length of the CDR3 is 13 residues. CDR3 loop: CSARSGLGAGAFF. As DNA, the CDR3 is TGCAGTGCTAGATCGGGTCTCGGGGCTGGAGCTTTCTTT.

V and J are TRBV5-1 and TRBJ2-2, with D tentatively TRBD1 (5 bases). Trimming stripped 0 bases from V and 5 bases from J, with 11 bases between. The CDR3 loop spans 15 amino acids. Germline CDR1 SGHRS, CDR2 YFSETQ. CDR3 residues: CASSLDQGRTGELFF. CDR3 DNA: TGCGCCAGCAGCTTGGATCAGGGTCGGACCGGGGAGCTGTTTTTT. Full variable domain (outside the CDR3, taken from reference TRBV5-1 and TRBJ2-2): KAGVTQTPRYLIKTRGQQVTLSCSPISGHRSVSWYQQTPGQGLQFLFEYFSETQRNKGNFPGRFSGRQFSNSRSEMNVSTLELGDSALYLCASSLDQGRTGELFFGEGSRLTVL.

This chain connects TRBV28 to TRBJ2-7; 8 positions agree with TRBD2. Germline V gene data show CDR1 as MDHEN and CDR2 as SYDVKM. With V trimmed by 10 bases and J by 0 bases, 17 bases remained unmatched. This CDR3 has 17 residues. The CDR3 loop reads CATTNTPSGRNSYEQYF. DNA for the CDR3: TGTGCCACCACCAATACCCCGAGCGGGAGAAACTCCTACGAGCAGTACTTC.

This clonotype was counted many times. The chain joins TRBV28 to TRBJ2-7, with a tentative D call TRBD1 (5 bases). The CDR3 is 15 amino acids. Germline loops: CDR1 MDHEN, CDR2 SYDVKM. Trimming left V 3 bases short and J 0 bases short, with 12 bases between. The CDR3, as DNA: TGTGCCAGCAGTTTTTGGGGCAGCCCCTCCTACGAGCAGTACTTC. It translates to CASSFWGSPSYEQYF.

This clonotype was observed a handful of times. The CDR3 DNA follows: TGTGCCAGCAGTTTAATCCAAGGAAACACCATATATTTT. Translating gives CASSLIQGNTIYF. The chain recombines TRBV12-3 or TRBV12-4 with TRBJ1-3; D remains unclear. The CDR3 runs 13 residues. The germline V and J ends were trimmed by 2 bases and 4 bases, with 6 bases remaining between them.

The chain joins TRBV12-3 or TRBV12-4 to TRBJ2-4; D call uncertain. The CDR3 is 16 residues long. V lost 3 bases and J 0 bases, leaving 12 bases between the germline ends. CDR3 DNA sequence: TGTGCCAGCAGTTTGACGACCAGTATAGCCAAAAACATTCAGTACTTC. Residues: CASSLTTSIAKNIQYF.

This clonotype has only a few counts. The rearrangement joins TRBV7-3 to TRBJ2-1; either TRBD1 or TRBD2 may supply D (5 bases each). The CDR3 is 13 residues long. V was cut by 5 bases and J by 10 bases, with 15 bases left in between. Germline assignment: CDR1 SGHTA and CDR2 FQGTGA. The CDR3 loop is CASSSQGWGEQFF. CDR3 sequence (DNA): TGTGCCAGCAGCAGTCAGGGTTGGGGGGAGCAGTTCTTC. The full variable domain, completed using reference TRBV7-3 and TRBJ2-1, is GAGVSQTPSNKVTEKGKYVELRCDPISGHTALYWYRQSLGQGPEFLIYFQGTGAADDSGLPNDRFFAVRPEGSVSTLKIQRTERGDSAVYLCASSSQGWGEQFFGPGTRLTVL.

This clonotype was observed a few times. The V gene is TRBV7-9, the J gene TRBJ1-4; D remains ambiguous. This CDR3 contains 15 residues. Per the germline V gene, CDR1 is SEHNR and CDR2 is FQNEAQ (reference sequence). Trimming took off 1 base at V and 0 bases at J, with 6 bases between the two ends. As DNA, the CDR3 is TGTGCCAGCAGCTTAGGGGGAACAACTAATGAAAAACTGTTTTTT. Protein: CASSLGGTTNEKLFF.

The chain couples TRBV7-2 to TRBJ2-7, with 7 bases matching TRBD2. The V and J ends lost 3 bases and 5 bases, in that order; junction bases with no gene match: 4. The germline gives CDR1 SGHTA, CDR2 FQGNSA. CDR3 size: 13 residues. The CDR3 is CASSFGLEDEQYF. CDR3 coding DNA: TGTGCCAGCAGCTTCGGACTAGAGGACGAGCAGTACTTC.

The CDR3 is CASSLLAGNAKQFF. In DNA form, the CDR3 reads TGTGCCAGCAGCCTTCTAGCGGGAAATGCGAAGCAGTTCTTC. The chain recombines TRBV12-3 or TRBV12-4 with TRBJ2-1; 9 positions match TRBD2. Trimming removed 6 bases from V and 11 bases from J; junction bases left unmatched: 11. CDR3 size: 14 residues.

This chain connects TRBV10-3 to TRBJ2-1; TRBD2 matches 9 bases. This CDR3 has 12 amino acids. Trimming at V came to 10 bases and at J to 9 bases, leaving 7 bases not matched to a gene. Germline CDR1 and CDR2: ENHRY and SYGVKD. The CDR3 coding sequence is TGTGCCACTGGAGCGGGAGGAGGTGAGCAGTTCTTC. This codes for CATGAGGGEQFF.

The CDR3 DNA follows: TGTGCCAGCAGCTCCTATGACAGCCGGGGCTCCTACGAGCAGTACTTC. As protein: CASSSYDSRGSYEQYF. The chain uses TRBV7-9 and TRBJ2-7; D assignment may be TRBD1 or TRBD2 (5 bases each). Trimming pared 4 bases from V and 0 bases from J, leaving 16 bases between. Germline V gene lookup returns CDR1 SEHNR and CDR2 FQNEAQ (reference sequence). This CDR3 is 16 amino acids long.

This clonotype was counted many times. The CDR3 spells CASSPYGLANYEQYF. CDR3 bases: TGTGCCAGCAGTCCCTATGGGCTAGCCAACTACGAGCAGTACTTC. This chain links TRBV12-3 or TRBV12-4 with TRBJ2-7; D perhaps matches TRBD2 (5 bases). The CDR3 length is 15 residues. V was trimmed by 5 bases and J by 3 bases, leaving 17 bases between them.

This clonotype was counted between two and nine times. The genes are TRBV4-3 and TRBJ2-2; 7 bases match TRBD1. This CDR3 spans 15 amino acids. V lost 1 base and J lost 8; bases outside the gene matches: 7. The germline V gene encodes CDR1 LGHNA and CDR2 YSLEER. The CDR3 loop is CASSQGQRQGGELFF. As DNA, the CDR3 is TGCGCCAGCAGCCAAGGACAACGACAGGGAGGGGAGCTGTTTTTT.

V and J are TRBV6-5 and TRBJ2-1; the match to TRBD1 covers 7 bases. J lost 8 bases, V lost 2 bases, and 6 bases had no gene match. Germline values: CDR1 MNHEY, CDR2 SVGAGI. The CDR3 is made up of 14 amino acids. The CDR3 DNA is TGTGCCAGCAGTTACACCCAAGACAGGGATGAGCAGTTCTTC. Translating it yields CASSYTQDRDEQFF.

V gene TRBV12-3 or TRBV12-4 combines with J gene TRBJ2-5, with TRBD1 matching over 9 bases. The ends lost 4 bases at V and 5 bases at J; junction bases unmatched: 8. The CDR3 extends over 15 amino acids. CDR3 loop: CASSSWDREGETQYF. In nucleotides, the CDR3 is TGTGCCAGCAGTTCCTGGGACAGGGAGGGGGAGACCCAGTACTTC.

This clonotype showed up many times. The gene calls are TRBV6-2 or TRBV6-3 and TRBJ1-5; D gene unclear. Germline loops: CDR1 MNHEY, CDR2 SVGEGT. Trimming took off 6 bases at V and 0 bases at J, with 6 bases between the two ends. CDR3 length: 13 residues. The CDR3 DNA reads as TGTGCCAGCAGAGTCGATAGCAATCAGCCCCAGCATTTT. Encoded protein: CASRVDSNQPQHF.

This clonotype appeared a few times. The V gene is TRBV5-1, the J gene TRBJ2-1; D possibly corresponds to TRBD2 (6 bases). Trimming took off 4 bases at V and 4 bases at J, with 9 bases between the two ends. The germline gives CDR1 SGHRS, CDR2 YFSETQ. The CDR3 extends over 13 amino acids. CDR3 region: CASSPGRYNEQFF. The CDR3 DNA reads TGCGCCAGCAGCCCCGGGAGATACAATGAGCAGTTCTTC.

This clonotype occurred many times. J is TRBJ2-7 and V is TRBV20-1; possibly TRBD2 for D (6 bases). In germline, CDR1 is DFQATT, CDR2 SNEGSKA (reference sequence). The CDR3 has 14 amino acids. The V gene lost 6 bases and the J gene lost 1 base, with 16 bases spanning the gap. The CDR3 is CSAQTGERSYEQYF. Here the CDR3 DNA reads TGCAGTGCGCAGACGGGGGAGAGGTCCTACGAGCAGTACTTC.

This clonotype was seen a handful of times. The chain carries TRBV18 and TRBJ2-7; TRBD2 matches 10 bases. V trimming: 3 bases; J trimming: 1 base; junction bases outside the gene matches: 3. The CDR3 extends over 15 amino acids. CDR1 is KGHSH and CDR2 is LQKENI in the germline V gene. The CDR3 DNA is TGTGCCAGCTCACCCCCTAGCGGGGGTTCCTACGAGCAGTACTTC. Encoded protein: CASSPPSGGSYEQYF. The variable domain in full, completed from reference TRBV18 and TRBJ2-7, reads NAGVMQNPRHLVRRRGQEARLRCSPMKGHSHVYWYRQLPEEGLKFMVYLQKENIIDESGMPKERFSAEFPKEGPSILRIQQVVRGDSAAYFCASSPPSGGSYEQYFGPGTRLTVT.